The 18 T cell receptor beta chains below all came from one sample that was sequenced in a study of blood T cells in healthy people across ages. For the second PCR, which ran for roughly 6 to 11 cycles, a sample-barcoded 5' primer and a J-beta primer mix were used. A single record per CDR3 protein comes from TCRdb applying MiXCR to the 5' RACE reads. Of 650,000 to 800,000 distinct CDR3 sequences listed, roughly 44% are singletons. Material: blood. Source of these receptors: a man aged 60-69 years in good health.

In its sample, this clonotype was seen many times. The chain links TRBV7-2 to TRBJ2-5, with 8 bases identical to TRBD1. V shed 5 bases and J 7 bases; nucleotides not matched to a gene: 9. This CDR3 comprises 14 residues. Germline V gives CDR1 SGHTA, CDR2 FQGNSA. Here the CDR3 reads CASSPRQGLGTQYF. Here the CDR3 DNA reads TGTGCCAGCAGCCCTCGACAGGGGCTGGGGACCCAGTACTTC. Using reference TRBV7-2 and TRBJ2-5 for the parts outside the CDR3, the full variable domain is GAGVSQSPSNKVTEKGKDVELRCDPISGHTALYWYRQSLGQGLEFLIYFQGNSAPDKSGLPSDRFSAERTGGSVSTLTIQRTQQEDSAVYLCASSPRQGLGTQYFGPGTRLLVL.

The rearrangement joins TRBV7-2 to TRBJ2-7; D might be TRBD2 (5 bases). The J call may be faulty, since TRBJ2-5 better matches the DNA end. The germline gives CDR1 SGHTA, CDR2 FQGNSA. This CDR3 region has 13 residues. CDR3 sequence (DNA): TGTACCAGCAGCTTTTCTAGCTTTGAGACCCAGTACTTC. This sequence encodes CTSSFSSFETQYF.

This clonotype appeared a single time. This chain joins TRBV3-1 and TRBJ2-3; D is uncertain. V lost 2 bases, J lost 0 bases, and 9 bases lay in between. CDR1 is LGHDT, CDR2 YNNKEL, per germline (reference sequence). The CDR3 loop spans 15 amino acids. The CDR3, as DNA: TGTGCCAGCAGCCAATCCGCCCCTAGCACAGATACGCAGTATTTT. Translating it yields CASSQSAPSTDTQYF.

The chain is built from TRBV5-6 and TRBJ2-5; D is undetermined. The germline V and J ends were trimmed by 0 bases and 2 bases, with 5 bases remaining between them. The CDR3 covers 13 residues. Germline lookup yields CDR1 SGHDT and CDR2 YYEEEE. CDR3 sequence reads: CASSLDFQETQYF. The CDR3 coding sequence is TGTGCCAGCAGCTTGGACTTTCAAGAGACCCAGTACTTC. The entire variable domain, with the rest obtained from reference TRBV5-6 and TRBJ2-5, is as follows: DAGVTQSPTHLIKTRGQQVTLRCSPKSGHDTVSWYQQALGQGPQFIFQYYEEEERQRGNFPDRFSGHQFPNYSSELNVNALLLGDSALYLCASSLDFQETQYFGPGTRLLVL.

The gene calls are TRBV20-1 and TRBJ1-1; D gene ambiguous. V lost 3 bases and J 5 bases, leaving 10 bases between the germline ends. The CDR3 contains 12 residues. Germline V lookup: CDR1 DFQATT, CDR2 SNEGSKA (reference sequence). In nucleotides, the CDR3 is TGCAGTGCTAGGCTGTTTGGGACTGAAGCTTTCTTT. As protein: CSARLFGTEAFF.

The chain carries TRBV20-1 and TRBJ2-2; 12 positions agree with TRBD1. V was clipped by 1 base and J by 4 bases; unmatched bases: 1. The CDR3 totals 15 residues. Germline V gene lookup returns CDR1 DFQATT and CDR2 SNEGSKA (reference sequence). CDR3 DNA: TGCAGTGCTAGAGGGGACAGGGGGCGCACCGGGGAGCTGTTTTTT. Its translation: CSARGDRGRTGELFF.

The sample holds a few counts of this clonotype. The genes are TRBV9 and TRBJ2-1; TRBD2 matches 13 bases. This CDR3 has 15 residues. Trimming cost V 4 bases and J 8 bases; bases outside gene matches: 6. Germline CDR1 SGDLS, CDR2 YYNGEE. The CDR3 sequence is CASSPTSGGFHEQFF. CDR3 bases: TGTGCCAGCAGCCCGACTAGCGGGGGGTTCCATGAGCAGTTCTTC.

This clonotype has a handful of counts. The chain has TRBV28 and TRBJ2-1, with D possibly TRBD2 on 5 matching bases. There are 12 residues in the CDR3. Germline values: CDR1 MDHEN, CDR2 SYDVKM. The V end was cut by 6 bases, the J end by 7 bases, with 10 bases between. CDR3 amino acids: CASRRALNEQFF. The CDR3 region has the DNA TGTGCCAGCAGGAGGGCCTTGAATGAGCAGTTCTTC.

The CDR3 sequence: CASSTRGNMDTQYF. Here the CDR3 DNA reads TGTGCCAGCAGCACCAGGGGAAACATGGATACGCAGTATTTT. The chain has TRBV9 and TRBJ2-3, with D tentatively TRBD1 (6 bases). Trimming stripped 4 bases from V and 6 bases from J, with 15 bases between. There are 14 residues in the CDR3. Per the germline V gene, CDR1 is SGDLS and CDR2 is YYNGEE.

This clonotype was seen more than once but under ten times. The rearrangement joins TRBV28 to TRBJ2-4; D may be TRBD1 (5 bases). Germline values: CDR1 MDHEN, CDR2 SYDVKM. The V end was cut by 2 bases, the J end by 8 bases, with 19 bases between. The CDR3 covers 16 residues. For the CDR3, the DNA is TGTGCCAGCAGTTTAGAACAGGCACCCCAGGTAGACATTCAGTACTTC. It codes for CASSLEQAPQVDIQYF.

This clonotype was detected a few times. The chain links TRBV6-5 to TRBJ2-5, with 7 nucleotides matching TRBD2. With V trimmed by 2 bases and J by 3 bases, 3 bases remained unmatched. Germline V gene sequence: CDR1 MNHEY, CDR2 SVGAGI. There are 14 residues in the CDR3. The chain's CDR3 is CASSYRSGEETQYF. The CDR3 DNA is TGTGCCAGCAGTTACCGCAGCGGGGAAGAGACCCAGTACTTC.

This clonotype came up a few times. The CDR3 nucleotides are TGTGCCAGCAGCCATAGCGGGGAGTACAATGAGCAGTTCTTC. Its protein product is CASSHSGEYNEQFF. The chain employs TRBV7-9 and TRBJ2-1, with 8 bases fitting TRBD2. CDR1 and CDR2 from the germline V gene are SEHNR and FQNEAQ (reference sequence). This CDR3 comprises 14 residues. V was clipped by 5 bases and J by 4 bases; unmatched bases: 4.

The chain links TRBV7-6 to TRBJ2-2; D remains unclear. Germline CDR1 reads SGHVS; CDR2 reads FNYEAQ. The CDR3 has 14 amino acids. V was pared by 2 bases and J by 7 bases, with 11 bases between. Here the CDR3 reads CASSLRQASGELFF. The DNA for the CDR3 is TGTGCCAGCAGCTTACGGCAGGCAAGCGGGGAGCTGTTTTTT.

The rearrangement links TRBV15 to TRBJ2-7; D perhaps matches TRBD2 (5 bases). CDR1 is LNHNV, CDR2 YYDKDF, per germline (reference sequence). V lost 4 bases and J 0 bases, leaving 7 bases between the germline ends. The CDR3 spans 13 residues. The CDR3: CATSTRDSYEQYF. Here the CDR3 DNA reads TGTGCCACCAGCACCCGGGACTCCTACGAGCAGTACTTC.

The J gene is TRBJ1-2, the V gene TRBV7-8, with D possibly being TRBD1 (5 bases). Germline loops: CDR1 SGHVS, CDR2 FQNEAQ. This CDR3 region has 16 residues. Trimming removed 1 base at V and 4 bases at J, with 16 bases between. CDR3: CASSLGPVGEGYGYTF. The DNA of the CDR3 is TGTGCCAGCAGCTTAGGACCTGTGGGGGAAGGCTATGGCTACACCTTC. The full variable domain, with the rest looked up from reference TRBV7-8 and TRBJ1-2, is GAGVSQSPRYKVAKRGQDVALRCDPISGHVSLFWYQQALGQGPEFLTYFQNEAQLDKSGLPSDRFFAERPEGSVSTLKIQRTQQEDSAVYLCASSLGPVGEGYGYTFGSGTRLTVV.

This clonotype has just a few counts. The chain uses TRBV7-2 and TRBJ2-5; TRBD1 aligns across 7 bases. Per the germline V gene, CDR1 is SGHTA and CDR2 is FQGNSA. Trimming cost V 5 bases and J 4 bases; bases outside gene matches: 7. This CDR3 has 14 amino acids. The DNA for the CDR3 is TGTGCCAGCAGCCTCGACAGGGTAGGAGAGACCCAGTACTTC. Residues: CASSLDRVGETQYF.

The chain recombines TRBV20-1 with TRBJ2-1; D is unclear. V gave up 4 bases and J gave up 6 bases, with 13 bases separating them. The CDR3 is made up of 13 amino acids. CDR1 is DFQATT, CDR2 SNEGSKA, per germline (reference sequence). The CDR3 DNA is TGCAGTGCTATTGGCCTCCGAGGCAATGAGCAGTTCTTC. It is translated as CSAIGLRGNEQFF.

The rearrangement uses TRBV29-1 and TRBJ2-5, with 8 bases fitting TRBD1. CDR3 size: 16 residues. Germline CDR1 reads SQVTM; CDR2 reads ANQGSEA. V was pared by 7 bases and J by 4 bases, with 17 bases of the junction left unmatched. CDR3 nucleotide sequence: TGCAGCGCCTGGAGTGTAGGGACAGGAGTGATAGAGACCCAGTACTTC. It translates to CSAWSVGTGVIETQYF.